This T cell receptor (beta chain) was recovered during a study of memory CD4+ T cells and cytomegalovirus serostatus. Across the study: Donors were healthy Belgian adults, fewer than ten CMV seropositive and roughly 25 seronegative. Findings and limits, study-wide: Each of some 67 CMV-associated TCRbeta sequences occurred in one to five individuals.

Of note for this clone: Its cognate antigen is unknown.

Sequenced by immunoSEQ multiplex PCR; TCRdb stores in-frame clones only, minus some. In the table there are 45,000 to 60,000 clones, approximately 74% of which are singletons. Single viable CD3+CD4+CD8-CD45RO+ cells were sorted as the memory CD4+ T cells. The CDR3 has 13 amino acids. V was trimmed by 6 bases and J by 7 bases, leaving 13 bases between them. Germline CDR1 ENHRY, CDR2 SYGVKD. Sequencing was carried out using memory CD4+ T cells from blood. The V gene is TRBV10-3, the J gene TRBJ2-1, with D perhaps matching TRBD2 (6 bases). The TCR originated in an adult in good health and CMV-seropositive. The CDR3 DNA reads as TGTGCCATCAGATCCGGGGACTTAAATGAGCAGTTCTTC. Protein product: CAIRSGDLNEQFF.